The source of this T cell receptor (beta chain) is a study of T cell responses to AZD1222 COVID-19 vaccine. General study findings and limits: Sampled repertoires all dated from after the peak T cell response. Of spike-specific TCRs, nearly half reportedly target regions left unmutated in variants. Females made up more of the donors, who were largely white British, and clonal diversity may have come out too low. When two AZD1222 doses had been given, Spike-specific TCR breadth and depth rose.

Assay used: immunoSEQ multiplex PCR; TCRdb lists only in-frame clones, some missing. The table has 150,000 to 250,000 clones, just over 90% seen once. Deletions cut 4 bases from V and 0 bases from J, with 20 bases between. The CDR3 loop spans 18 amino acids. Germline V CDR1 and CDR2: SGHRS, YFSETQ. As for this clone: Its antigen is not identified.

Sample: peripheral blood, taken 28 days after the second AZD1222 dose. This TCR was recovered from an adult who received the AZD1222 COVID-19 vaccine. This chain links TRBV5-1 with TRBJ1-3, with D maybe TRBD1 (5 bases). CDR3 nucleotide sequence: TGCGCCAGCAGCCTGGGGGATACGGCACCTGTCTCTGGAAACACCATATATTTT. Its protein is CASSLGDTAPVSGNTIYF.